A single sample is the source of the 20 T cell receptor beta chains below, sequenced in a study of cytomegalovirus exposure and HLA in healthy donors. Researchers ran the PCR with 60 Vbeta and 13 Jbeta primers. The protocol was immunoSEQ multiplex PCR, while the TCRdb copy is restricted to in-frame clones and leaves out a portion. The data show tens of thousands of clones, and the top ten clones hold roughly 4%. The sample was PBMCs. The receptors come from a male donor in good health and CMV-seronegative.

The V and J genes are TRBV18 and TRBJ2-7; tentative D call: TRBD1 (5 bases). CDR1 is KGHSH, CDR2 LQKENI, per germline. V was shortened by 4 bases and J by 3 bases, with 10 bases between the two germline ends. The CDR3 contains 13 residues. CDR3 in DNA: TGTGCCAGCTCACTGGACAATCTCTACGAGCAGTACTTC. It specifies CASSLDNLYEQYF.

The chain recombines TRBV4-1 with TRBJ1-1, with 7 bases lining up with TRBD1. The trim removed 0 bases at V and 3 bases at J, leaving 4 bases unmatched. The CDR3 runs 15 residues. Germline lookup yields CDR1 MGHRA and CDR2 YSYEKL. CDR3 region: CASSQERGRDTEAFF. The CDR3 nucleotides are TGCGCCAGCAGCCAAGAAAGGGGGCGCGACACTGAAGCTTTCTTT.

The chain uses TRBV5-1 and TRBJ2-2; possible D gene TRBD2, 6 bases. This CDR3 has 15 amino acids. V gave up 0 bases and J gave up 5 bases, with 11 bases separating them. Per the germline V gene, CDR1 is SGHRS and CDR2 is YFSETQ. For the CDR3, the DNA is TGCGCCAGCAGCTTGGAGGTCGGGGGAACCGGGGAGCTGTTTTTT. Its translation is CASSLEVGGTGELFF.

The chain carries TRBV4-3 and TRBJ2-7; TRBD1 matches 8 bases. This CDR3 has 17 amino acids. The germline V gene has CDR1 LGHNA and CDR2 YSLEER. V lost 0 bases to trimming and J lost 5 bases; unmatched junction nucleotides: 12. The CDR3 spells CASSQEPGQDRADEQYF. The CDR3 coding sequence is TGCGCCAGCAGCCAAGAGCCGGGTCAGGACAGGGCTGACGAGCAGTACTTC.

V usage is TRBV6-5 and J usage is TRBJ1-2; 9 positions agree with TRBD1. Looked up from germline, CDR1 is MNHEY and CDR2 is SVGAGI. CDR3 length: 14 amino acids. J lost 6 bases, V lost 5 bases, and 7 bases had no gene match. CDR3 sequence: CASSRTGVVNGYTF. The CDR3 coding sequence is TGTGCCAGCAGTCGGACAGGGGTGGTAAATGGCTACACCTTC.

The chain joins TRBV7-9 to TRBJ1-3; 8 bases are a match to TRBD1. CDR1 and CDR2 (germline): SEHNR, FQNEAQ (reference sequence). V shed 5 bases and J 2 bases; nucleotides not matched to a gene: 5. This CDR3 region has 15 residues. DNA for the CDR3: TGTGCCAGCAGCCGTACAGGGGGAGCTGGAAACACCATATATTTT. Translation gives CASSRTGGAGNTIYF.

The CDR3: CASSLWATEAFF. The CDR3 DNA reads as TGTGCCAGCAGCTTGTGGGCCACTGAAGCTTTCTTT. The J gene is TRBJ1-1, the V gene TRBV5-6; D remains ambiguous. The CDR3 contains 12 residues. The V end lost 1 base, the J end lost 4 bases, and 5 bases lay between the germline ends. Germline CDR1 SGHDT, CDR2 YYEEEE.

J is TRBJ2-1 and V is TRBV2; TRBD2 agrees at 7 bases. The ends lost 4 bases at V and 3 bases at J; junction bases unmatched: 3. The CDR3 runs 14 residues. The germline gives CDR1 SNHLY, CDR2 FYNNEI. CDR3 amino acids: CASSAGLVYNEQFF. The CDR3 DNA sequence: TGTGCCAGCAGTGCAGGACTAGTCTACAATGAGCAGTTCTTC.

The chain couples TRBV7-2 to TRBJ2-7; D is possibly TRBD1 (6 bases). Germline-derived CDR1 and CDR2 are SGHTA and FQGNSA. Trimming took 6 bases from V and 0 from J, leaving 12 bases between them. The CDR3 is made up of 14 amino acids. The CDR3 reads CASRATGSSYEQYF. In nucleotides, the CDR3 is TGTGCCAGCAGGGCTACAGGGAGCTCCTACGAGCAGTACTTC. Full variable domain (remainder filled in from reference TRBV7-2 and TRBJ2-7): GAGVSQSPSNKVTEKGKDVELRCDPISGHTALYWYRQSLGQGLEFLIYFQGNSAPDKSGLPSDRFSAERTGGSVSTLTIQRTQQEDSAVYLCASRATGSSYEQYFGPGTRLTVT.

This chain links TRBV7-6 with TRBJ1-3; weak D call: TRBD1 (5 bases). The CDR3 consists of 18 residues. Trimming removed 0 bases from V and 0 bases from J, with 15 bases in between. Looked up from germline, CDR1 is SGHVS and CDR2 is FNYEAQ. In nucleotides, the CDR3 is TGTGCCAGCAGCTTAGCGCCCCCAGGGCGGCTCTCTGGAAACACCATATATTTT. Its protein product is CASSLAPPGRLSGNTIYF. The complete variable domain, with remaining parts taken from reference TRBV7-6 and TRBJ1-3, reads GAGVSQSPRYKVTKRGQDVALRCDPISGHVSLYWYRQALGQGPEFLTYFNYEAQQDKSGLPNDRFSAERPEGSISTLTIQRTEQRDSAMYRCASSLAPPGRLSGNTIYFGEGSWLTVV.

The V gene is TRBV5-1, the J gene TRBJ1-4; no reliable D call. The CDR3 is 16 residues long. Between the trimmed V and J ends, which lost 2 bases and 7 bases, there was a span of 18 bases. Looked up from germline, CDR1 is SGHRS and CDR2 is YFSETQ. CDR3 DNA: TGCGCCAGCAGCTTCGCCGCCGTGTCACTAGGTGAAAAACTGTTTTTT. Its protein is CASSFAAVSLGEKLFF.

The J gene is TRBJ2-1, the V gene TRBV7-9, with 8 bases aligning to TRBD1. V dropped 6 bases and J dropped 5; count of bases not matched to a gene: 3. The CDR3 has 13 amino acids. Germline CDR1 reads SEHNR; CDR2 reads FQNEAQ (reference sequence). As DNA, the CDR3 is TGTGCCAGCAGTACAGGGGGTGACAATGAGCAGTTCTTC. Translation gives CASSTGGDNEQFF.

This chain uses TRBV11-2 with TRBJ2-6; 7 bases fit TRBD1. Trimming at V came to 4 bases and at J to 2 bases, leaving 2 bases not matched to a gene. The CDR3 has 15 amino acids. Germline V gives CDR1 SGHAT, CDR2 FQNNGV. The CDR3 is CASSSQGAGANVLTF. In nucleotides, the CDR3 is TGTGCCAGCAGCTCTCAGGGGGCTGGGGCCAACGTCCTGACTTTC.

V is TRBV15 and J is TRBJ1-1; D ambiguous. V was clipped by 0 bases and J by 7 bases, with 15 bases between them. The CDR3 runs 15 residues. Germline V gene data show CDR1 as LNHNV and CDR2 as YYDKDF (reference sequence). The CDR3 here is CATSRDPFAAGEAFF. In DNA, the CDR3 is TGTGCCACCAGCAGAGATCCGTTTGCAGCGGGTGAAGCTTTCTTT.

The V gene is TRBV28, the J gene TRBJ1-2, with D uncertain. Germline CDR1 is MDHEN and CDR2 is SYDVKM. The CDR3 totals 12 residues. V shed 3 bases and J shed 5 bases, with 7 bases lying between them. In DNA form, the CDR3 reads TGTGCCAGCAGTTTGCGCGTGTATGGCTACACCTTC. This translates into CASSLRVYGYTF.

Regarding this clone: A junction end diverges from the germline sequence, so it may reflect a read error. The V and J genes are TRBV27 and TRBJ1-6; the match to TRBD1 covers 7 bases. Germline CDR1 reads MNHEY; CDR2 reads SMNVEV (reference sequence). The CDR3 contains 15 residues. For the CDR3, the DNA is TGTGCCAGCAGTTCCACCGACAGGGTGCGGTCACACCTCCACTTT. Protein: CASSSTDRVRSHLHF.

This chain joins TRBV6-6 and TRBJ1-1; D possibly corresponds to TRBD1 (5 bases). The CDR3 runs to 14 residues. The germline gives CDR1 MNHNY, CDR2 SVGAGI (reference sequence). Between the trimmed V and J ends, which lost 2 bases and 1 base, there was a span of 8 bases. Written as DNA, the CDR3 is TGTGCCAGCAGTTACAGGGGAGGGAACACTGAAGCTTTCTTT. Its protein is CASSYRGGNTEAFF.

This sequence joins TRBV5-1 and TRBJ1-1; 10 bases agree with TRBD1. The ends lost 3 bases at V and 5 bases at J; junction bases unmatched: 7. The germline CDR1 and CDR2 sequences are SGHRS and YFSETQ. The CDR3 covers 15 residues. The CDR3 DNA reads TGCGCCAGCAGCTCCCTGACAGGGGGCGGAACTGAAGCTTTCTTT. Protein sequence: CASSSLTGGGTEAFF. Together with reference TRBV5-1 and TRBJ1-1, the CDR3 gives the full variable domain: KAGVTQTPRYLIKTRGQQVTLSCSPISGHRSVSWYQQTPGQGLQFLFEYFSETQRNKGNFPGRFSGRQFSNSRSEMNVSTLELGDSALYLCASSSLTGGGTEAFFGQGTRLTVV.

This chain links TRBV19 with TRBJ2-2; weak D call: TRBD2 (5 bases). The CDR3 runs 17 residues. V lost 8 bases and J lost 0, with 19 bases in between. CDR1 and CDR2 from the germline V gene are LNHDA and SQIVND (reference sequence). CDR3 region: CASLGRTWPTNTGELFF. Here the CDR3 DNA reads TGTGCCAGTTTGGGGAGAACCTGGCCAACGAACACCGGGGAGCTGTTTTTT.

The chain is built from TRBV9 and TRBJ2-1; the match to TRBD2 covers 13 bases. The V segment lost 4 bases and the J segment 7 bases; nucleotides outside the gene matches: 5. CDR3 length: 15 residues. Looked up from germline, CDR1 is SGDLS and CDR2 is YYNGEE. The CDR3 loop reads CASSFGLAGANEQFF. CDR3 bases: TGTGCCAGCAGCTTTGGACTAGCGGGAGCAAATGAGCAGTTCTTC.